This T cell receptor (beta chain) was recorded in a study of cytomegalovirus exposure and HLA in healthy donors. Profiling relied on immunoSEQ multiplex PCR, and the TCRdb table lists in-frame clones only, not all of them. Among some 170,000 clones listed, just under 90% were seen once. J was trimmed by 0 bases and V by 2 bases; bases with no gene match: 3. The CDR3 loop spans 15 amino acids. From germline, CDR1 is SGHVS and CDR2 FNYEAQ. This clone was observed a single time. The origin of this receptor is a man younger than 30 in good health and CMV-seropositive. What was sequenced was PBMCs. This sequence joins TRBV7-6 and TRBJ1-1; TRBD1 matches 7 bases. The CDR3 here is CASSLRQGVNTEAFF. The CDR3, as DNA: TGTGCCAGCAGCTTACGACAGGGAGTGAACACTGAAGCTTTCTTT. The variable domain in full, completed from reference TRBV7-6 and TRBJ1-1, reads GAGVSQSPRYKVTKRGQDVALRCDPISGHVSLYWYRQALGQGPEFLTYFNYEAQQDKSGLPNDRFSAERPEGSISTLTIQRTEQRDSAMYRCASSLRQGVNTEAFFGQGTRLTVV.